The clone carrying this TCR beta chain appeared a few times. The CDR3 length is 14 residues. V was clipped by 6 bases and J by 1 base, with 12 bases between them. The germline CDR1 and CDR2 sequences are KGHSH and LQKENI. This record belongs to a study of blood T cell repertoires in COVID-19. About the research overall: Acute-phase and convalescent COVID-19 samples originated in the United States, Italy and Spain. T cells, B-cell-depleted T cells, or PBMCs supplied cDNA or gDNA.

Original analysis: Amplification from reference gene primers served as the basis for estimated nucleated cell counts. Generated by immunoSEQ multiplex PCR, the TCRdb table keeps only in-frame clones and is missing some. D and trimming come from the DNA, and the V and J calls and clone size come from that table. In the table there are about 200,000 clones, 78% of which are singletons. The specimen was peripheral blood. The TCR was taken from a woman aged 80 or older with active or convalescent COVID-19. This chain links TRBV18 with TRBJ1-2, with a possible D match to TRBD1 (6 bases). CDR3 in amino acids: CASSGGTFNYGYTF. CDR3 in DNA: TGTGCCAGCTCGGGGGGGACATTTAACTATGGCTACACCTTC.